This is a list of T cell receptor beta chains from one sample in a study of T cells in Graves' hyperthyroidism and ophthalmopathy. MiXCR was run by TCRdb on the multiplex PCR reads, yielding one entry per CDR3 protein. This table holds 500,000 to 650,000 distinct CDR3 sequences, 14% found once. Input material: blood. These receptors were obtained from a woman in her 40s with Graves' hyperthyroidism. Both conserved end residues are part of each CDR3. The D gene is left open where the match is weak. Where a row states a size, it is once, few, many or the class of an expanded clone; other rows omit it.

V gene: TRBV19; clone size: once; J gene: TRBJ1-4; D gene: TRBD1; CDR3 protein: CASSQQGANEKLFF; CDR3 DNA: TGTGCCAGTAGTCAACAGGGGGCGAATGAAAAACTGTTTTTT
V gene: TRBV28; clone size: many; J gene: TRBJ1-1; D gene: TRBD1; CDR3 protein: CASSLRDREAFF; CDR3 DNA: TGTGCCAGCAGTTTGAGGGACAGGGAAGCTTTCTTT
V gene: TRBV20-1; clone size: many; J gene: TRBJ2-5; D gene: TRBD2; CDR3 protein: CSAIWSLAGSRETQYF; CDR3 DNA: TGCAGTGCTATTTGGAGTCTAGCGGGATCCCGGGAGACCCAGTACTTC
V gene: TRBV20-1; clone size: -; J gene: TRBJ2-7; D gene: -; CDR3 protein: CSARRFGSTVRTEQYF; CDR3 DNA: TGCAGTGCTAGGAGGTTCGGTAGTACGGTCCGGACCGAGCAGTACTTC
V gene: TRBV24-1; clone size: few; J gene: TRBJ1-5; D gene: -; CDR3 protein: CATSDSRQAQGSNQPQHF; CDR3 DNA: TGTGCCACCAGTGATTCAAGACAGGCCCAGGGGAGCAATCAGCCCCAGCATTTT
V gene: TRBV28; clone size: few; J gene: TRBJ1-2; D gene: -; CDR3 protein: CASSLSGIYGYTF; CDR3 DNA: TGTGCCAGCAGTTTGTCAGGCATCTATGGCTACACCTTC
V gene: TRBV7-3; clone size: few; J gene: TRBJ2-7; D gene: -; CDR3 protein: CASSSGPTAYEQYF; CDR3 DNA: TGTGCCAGCAGCTCGGGACCGACAGCCTACGAGCAGTACTTC
V gene: TRBV2; clone size: -; J gene: TRBJ1-6; D gene: TRBD1; CDR3 protein: CASSKDRGSLHSPLHF; CDR3 DNA: TGTGCCAGCAGCAAGGACAGGGGGTCGCTCCATTCACCCCTCCACTTT
V gene: TRBV5-1; clone size: many; J gene: TRBJ1-1; D gene: -; CDR3 protein: CASYSGGSSTEAFF; CDR3 DNA: TGCGCCAGCTACTCCGGGGGCTCCAGCACTGAAGCTTTCTTT
V gene: TRBV18; clone size: many; J gene: TRBJ2-1; D gene: -; CDR3 protein: CASSPGQETVDEQFF; CDR3 DNA: TGTGCCAGCTCACCAGGGCAGGAAACGGTGGATGAGCAGTTCTTC
V gene: TRBV28; clone size: few; J gene: TRBJ1-2; D gene: -; CDR3 protein: CASSSKGRVPYTF; CDR3 DNA: TGTGCCAGCAGTTCAAAGGGACGAGTACCCTACACCTTC
V gene: TRBV6-1; clone size: many; J gene: TRBJ2-7; D gene: TRBD1; CDR3 protein: CASSAEDRVYEQYF; CDR3 DNA: TGTGCCAGCAGTGCAGAAGACAGGGTCTACGAGCAGTACTTC
V gene: TRBV29-1; clone size: -; J gene: TRBJ2-1; D gene: -; CDR3 protein: CSVEGVAGYYYNEQFF; CDR3 DNA: TGCAGCGTTGAAGGAGTCGCAGGGTACTACTACAATGAGCAGTTCTTC
V gene: TRBV5-1; clone size: many; J gene: TRBJ2-3; D gene: TRBD2; CDR3 protein: CASSFGGTTGTDTQYF; CDR3 DNA: TGCGCCAGCAGCTTCGGGGGGACCACTGGCACAGATACGCAGTATTTT
V gene: TRBV9; clone size: -; J gene: TRBJ2-3; D gene: -; CDR3 protein: CASSPYSGSEPDTQYF; CDR3 DNA: TGTGCCAGCAGCCCATATTCGGGGAGCGAACCAGATACGCAGTATTTT
V gene: TRBV2; clone size: many; J gene: TRBJ2-5; D gene: -; CDR3 protein: CAGGQETQYF; CDR3 DNA: TGTGCCGGTGGGCAAGAGACCCAGTACTTC
V gene: TRBV27; clone size: few; J gene: TRBJ2-4; D gene: -; CDR3 protein: CASSPSFAGGVAKNIQYF; CDR3 DNA: TGTGCCAGCAGTCCCTCCTTTGCGGGCGGGGTAGCCAAAAACATTCAGTACTTC
V gene: TRBV6-1; clone size: -; J gene: TRBJ2-2; D gene: TRBD2; CDR3 protein: CASSPSGALNTGELFF; CDR3 DNA: TGTGCCAGCAGTCCTAGCGGAGCCCTTAACACCGGGGAGCTGTTTTTT
V gene: TRBV6-2/TRBV6-3; clone size: -; J gene: TRBJ1-3; D gene: -; CDR3 protein: CAILQGPGNTIYF; CDR3 DNA: TGTGCCATCCTACAGGGACCCGGAAACACCATATATTTT
V gene: TRBV12-3/TRBV12-4; clone size: many; J gene: TRBJ2-4; D gene: TRBD1; CDR3 protein: CASSPTGNLAKNIQYF; CDR3 DNA: TGTGCCAGCAGCCCGACAGGGAATTTAGCCAAAAACATTCAGTACTTC
V gene: TRBV4-1; clone size: many; J gene: TRBJ2-7; D gene: TRBD1; CDR3 protein: CASSQPGGAEDEQYF; CDR3 DNA: TGCGCCAGCAGCCAGCCAGGGGGCGCAGAGGACGAGCAGTACTTC
V gene: TRBV27; clone size: many; J gene: TRBJ2-7; D gene: -; CDR3 protein: CASSLSLRYEQYF; CDR3 DNA: TGTGCCAGCAGTTTATCCCTCCGCTACGAGCAGTACTTC
V gene: TRBV28; clone size: many; J gene: TRBJ2-7; D gene: -; CDR3 protein: CASSVSTSREQYF; CDR3 DNA: TGTGCCAGCAGTGTCTCCACTAGTCGCGAGCAGTACTTC
V gene: TRBV7-9; clone size: few; J gene: TRBJ2-5; D gene: TRBD2; CDR3 protein: CASSPREGETQYF; CDR3 DNA: TGTGCCAGCAGCCCTCGGGAGGGAGAGACCCAGTACTTC
V gene: TRBV15; clone size: once; J gene: TRBJ2-2; D gene: -; CDR3 protein: CATSRLAGELFF; CDR3 DNA: TGTGCCACCAGCAGGTTAGCCGGGGAGCTGTTTTTT
V gene: TRBV6-5; clone size: few; J gene: TRBJ2-1; D gene: TRBD2; CDR3 protein: CASSYGLAVYNEQFF; CDR3 DNA: TGTGCCAGCAGTTACGGACTAGCAGTTTACAATGAGCAGTTCTTC
V gene: TRBV25-1; clone size: -; J gene: TRBJ1-1; D gene: -; CDR3 protein: CASNAGNTEAFF; CDR3 DNA: TGTGCCAGCAACGCGGGGAACACTGAAGCTTTCTTT
V gene: TRBV3-1; clone size: -; J gene: TRBJ2-7; D gene: TRBD2; CDR3 protein: CASSQGGGGRSSYEQYF; CDR3 DNA: TGTGCCAGCAGCCAGGGTGGCGGGGGGAGGAGCTCCTACGAGCAGTACTTC
V gene: TRBV2; clone size: many; J gene: TRBJ2-6; D gene: TRBD1; CDR3 protein: CASSEYFRTGSAGANVLTF; CDR3 DNA: TGTGCCAGCAGTGAGTATTTCCGGACAGGGAGCGCTGGGGCCAACGTCCTGACTTTC
V gene: TRBV19; clone size: few; J gene: TRBJ1-5; D gene: -; CDR3 protein: CASTKGNQPQHF; CDR3 DNA: TGTGCCAGTACCAAGGGCAATCAGCCCCAGCATTTT
V gene: TRBV20-1; clone size: many; J gene: TRBJ2-7; D gene: -; CDR3 protein: CSARRSRGGYEQYF; CDR3 DNA: TGCAGTGCTAGGCGCTCCAGGGGCGGGTACGAGCAGTACTTC
V gene: TRBV12-3/TRBV12-4; clone size: few; J gene: TRBJ1-1; D gene: -; CDR3 protein: CASSGNRRPYPTEAFF; CDR3 DNA: TGTGCCAGCAGTGGAAATCGACGCCCTTACCCCACTGAAGCTTTCTTT
V gene: TRBV7-7; clone size: many; J gene: TRBJ2-1; D gene: -; CDR3 protein: CASSLEVGLYNEQFF; CDR3 DNA: TGTGCTAGCAGCTTAGAGGTCGGACTTTACAATGAGCAGTTCTTC
V gene: TRBV5-1; clone size: many; J gene: TRBJ1-2; D gene: -; CDR3 protein: CASSFWTDDGYTF; CDR3 DNA: TGCGCCAGCAGCTTCTGGACAGATGATGGCTACACCTTC
V gene: TRBV20-1; clone size: few; J gene: TRBJ1-2; D gene: TRBD1; CDR3 protein: CSARTGKVSDYGYTF; CDR3 DNA: TGCAGTGCCAGGACAGGGAAGGTATCGGACTATGGCTACACCTTC
V gene: TRBV7-3; clone size: many; J gene: TRBJ2-3; D gene: TRBD2; CDR3 protein: CASSQTSGSTDTQYF; CDR3 DNA: TGTGCCAGCAGTCAGACTAGCGGGAGTACAGATACGCAGTATTTT
V gene: TRBV11-2; clone size: many; J gene: TRBJ2-7; D gene: TRBD2; CDR3 protein: CASSRGTSVSYEQYF; CDR3 DNA: TGTGCCAGCAGCAGAGGGACTAGCGTCTCCTACGAGCAGTACTTC
V gene: TRBV28; clone size: many; J gene: TRBJ1-1; D gene: -; CDR3 protein: CASSSRARTEAFF; CDR3 DNA: TGTGCCAGCAGTTCCCGGGCTCGGACTGAAGCTTTCTTT
V gene: TRBV19; clone size: many; J gene: TRBJ2-7; D gene: TRBD2; CDR3 protein: CASSIALAGPYEQYF; CDR3 DNA: TGTGCCAGTAGTATAGCGTTAGCGGGACCCTACGAGCAGTACTTC
V gene: TRBV20-1; clone size: -; J gene: TRBJ1-1; D gene: -; CDR3 protein: CSARDGSSNTEAFF; CDR3 DNA: TGCAGTGCTAGAGATGGGAGTTCCAACACTGAAGCTTTCTTT
V gene: TRBV20-1; clone size: few; J gene: TRBJ2-5; D gene: TRBD1; CDR3 protein: CSAAGQVPQETQYF; CDR3 DNA: TGCAGTGCCGCGGGACAGGTACCGCAAGAGACCCAGTACTTC
V gene: TRBV6-1; clone size: many; J gene: TRBJ1-4; D gene: -; CDR3 protein: CASSGTYNEKLFF; CDR3 DNA: TGTGCCAGCAGTGGGACATATAATGAAAAACTGTTTTTT
V gene: TRBV5-4; clone size: -; J gene: TRBJ2-1; D gene: -; CDR3 protein: CASSLPTPEDEQFF; CDR3 DNA: TGTGCCAGCAGCTTGCCAACCCCGGAAGATGAGCAGTTCTTC
V gene: TRBV20-1; clone size: many; J gene: TRBJ2-5; D gene: TRBD2; CDR3 protein: CSAREAGAGGTQYF; CDR3 DNA: TGCAGTGCTAGAGAAGCGGGAGCGGGGGGGACCCAGTACTTC
V gene: TRBV29-1; clone size: -; J gene: TRBJ1-1; D gene: TRBD1; CDR3 protein: CSVHRGRNTEAFF; CDR3 DNA: TGCAGCGTCCACAGGGGCCGGAACACTGAAGCTTTCTTT
V gene: TRBV3-1; clone size: many; J gene: TRBJ2-2; D gene: -; CDR3 protein: CASSHYSPTGELFF; CDR3 DNA: TGTGCCAGCAGCCATTACTCTCCCACCGGGGAGCTGTTTTTT
V gene: TRBV5-4; clone size: -; J gene: TRBJ2-2; D gene: TRBD2; CDR3 protein: CASSSAGLAGDGELFF; CDR3 DNA: TGTGCCAGCAGCTCAGCCGGACTAGCGGGTGACGGGGAGCTGTTTTTT
V gene: TRBV24-1; clone size: many; J gene: TRBJ2-1; D gene: TRBD2; CDR3 protein: CATSDALTSGRALNEQFF; CDR3 DNA: TGTGCCACCAGTGATGCTTTGACTAGCGGGAGGGCCTTAAATGAGCAGTTCTTC
V gene: TRBV27; clone size: many; J gene: TRBJ2-1; D gene: -; CDR3 protein: CASSFTWFGGPSSYNEQFF; CDR3 DNA: TGTGCCAGCAGTTTTACATGGTTCGGGGGCCCGAGCTCCTACAATGAGCAGTTCTTC
V gene: TRBV7-8; clone size: many; J gene: TRBJ2-7; D gene: TRBD1; CDR3 protein: CASSSQWTGPIGQYF; CDR3 DNA: TGTGCCAGCAGCTCCCAGTGGACAGGGCCAATTGGGCAGTACTTC